This record covers a single TCR beta chain. The antigen is undetermined. The sample comes from a study of CD8+ T cells in alopecia areata. Study summary: Tofacitinib lasted 6 to 18 months, then 6 months off drug. Findings and limits, study-wide: Researchers report lesional scalp, most notably alopecia totalis/universalis, outstripped normal scalp in clonality. For patients receiving tofacitinib, scalp clonality and expanded CD8+ clones among the top 100 significantly decreased. While patients received tofacitinib, many expanded lesional clones remained present in scalp and blood.

With 2 bases removed from V and 8 bases from J, the gap between germline ends came to 18 bases. CDR3 size: 14 residues. Germline assignment: CDR1 GTSNPN and CDR2 SVGIG (reference sequence). The treatment here: oral pan-JAK inhibitor, 5-10 mg twice daily. Extracted RNA was reverse transcribed, and the resulting cDNA served as sequencing template. This table comes from immunoSEQ multiplex PCR, and its TCRdb copy is limited to in-frame clones, with some not included. The table shows 110,000 or so clones, with roughly three fifths occurring only once. The V gene is TRBV30, the J gene TRBJ1-2; D possibly corresponds to TRBD1 (5 bases). The clonotype originates from a human donor with alopecia areata. The sequencing used CD4+ T cells sorted from blood, collected at week 24, from a patient treated with tofacitinib. The CDR3 loop reads CAWSTGTIVSGYTF. The DNA of the CDR3 is TGTGCCTGGAGTACGGGGACGATAGTCTCCGGCTACACCTTC.